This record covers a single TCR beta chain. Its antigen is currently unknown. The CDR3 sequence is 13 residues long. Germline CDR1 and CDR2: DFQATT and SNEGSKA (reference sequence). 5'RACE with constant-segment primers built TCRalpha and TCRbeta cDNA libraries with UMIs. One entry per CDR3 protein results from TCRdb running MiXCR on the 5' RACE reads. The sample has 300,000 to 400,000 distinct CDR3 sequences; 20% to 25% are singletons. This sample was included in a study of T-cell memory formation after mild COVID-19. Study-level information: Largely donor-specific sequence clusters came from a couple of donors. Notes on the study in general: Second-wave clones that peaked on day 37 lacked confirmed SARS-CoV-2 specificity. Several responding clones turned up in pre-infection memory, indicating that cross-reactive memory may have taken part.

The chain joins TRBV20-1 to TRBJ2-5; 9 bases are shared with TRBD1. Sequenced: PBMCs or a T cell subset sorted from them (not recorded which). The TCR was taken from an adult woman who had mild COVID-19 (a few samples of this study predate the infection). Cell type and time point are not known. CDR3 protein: CSQGDRALETQYF. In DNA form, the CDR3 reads TGCAGCCAGGGGGACAGGGCATTAGAGACCCAGTACTTC.